This is a list of T cell receptor beta chains from one sample in a study of PD-L1 blockade in urothelial cancer. Data came from immunoSEQ multiplex PCR; TCRdb stores just in-frame clones and leaves some out. The top ten hold roughly 10% of the sample, which has under 70,000 clones, about 88% seen once. Sample: PBMCs, taken around atezolizumab (anti-PD-L1) treatment. The receptor source for this set is a man between 60 and 75 years old with urothelial cancer. Each CDR3 is given with its conserved first and last residue. Fields, in order: D gene, V gene, clone size, J gene, CDR3 protein, CDR3 DNA. D genes are given only for firm matches. Clone size, where shown, is once, few, many, or a class for clones that have expanded.

D gene: NA; V gene: TRBV4-1; clone size: NA; J gene: TRBJ1-5; CDR3 protein: CASSQDLIRYNQPQHF; CDR3 DNA: TGCGCCAGCAGCCAAGATCTTATTCGGTACAATCAGCCCCAGCATTTT
D gene: TRBD1; V gene: TRBV18; clone size: NA; J gene: TRBJ2-2; CDR3 protein: CASSPGTATNTGELFF; CDR3 DNA: TGTGCCAGCTCACCTGGGACAGCAACGAACACCGGGGAGCTGTTTTTT
D gene: NA; V gene: TRBV5-4; clone size: NA; J gene: TRBJ2-1; CDR3 protein: CASSPEPNNEQFF; CDR3 DNA: TGTGCCAGCAGCCCGGAGCCAAACAATGAGCAGTTCTTC
D gene: TRBD1; V gene: TRBV5-6; clone size: NA; J gene: TRBJ1-5; CDR3 protein: CASSLGQGSNQPQHF; CDR3 DNA: TGTGCCAGCAGCCTGGGACAGGGGAGCAATCAGCCCCAGCATTTT
D gene: TRBD2; V gene: TRBV25-1; clone size: NA; J gene: TRBJ2-7; CDR3 protein: CASTSGGHPYEQYF; CDR3 DNA: TGTGCCAGCACTTCGGGAGGGCACCCATACGAGCAGTACTTC
D gene: NA; V gene: TRBV5-4; clone size: NA; J gene: TRBJ1-3; CDR3 protein: CASSFDSFSGNTIYF; CDR3 DNA: TGTGCCAGCAGCTTCGACAGTTTCTCCGGAAACACCATATATTTT
D gene: NA; V gene: TRBV5-1; clone size: NA; J gene: TRBJ1-1; CDR3 protein: CASSLAGVFTEAFF; CDR3 DNA: TGCGCCAGCAGCTTGGCAGGGGTTTTCACTGAAGCTTTCTTT
D gene: NA; V gene: TRBV9; clone size: NA; J gene: TRBJ1-5; CDR3 protein: CASSVEAGDQPQHF; CDR3 DNA: TGTGCCAGCAGCGTAGAGGCAGGGGATCAGCCCCAGCATTTT
D gene: NA; V gene: TRBV7-9; clone size: NA; J gene: TRBJ2-2; CDR3 protein: CASSPGGAAGGELFF; CDR3 DNA: TGTGCCAGCAGCCCTGGAGGTGCGGCTGGGGGGGAGCTGTTTTTT
D gene: TRBD1; V gene: TRBV10-2; clone size: NA; J gene: TRBJ2-2; CDR3 protein: CASSLQGAYTGELFF; CDR3 DNA: TGCGCCAGCAGCCTACAGGGGGCATACACCGGGGAGCTGTTTTTT
D gene: NA; V gene: TRBV28; clone size: few; J gene: TRBJ1-5; CDR3 protein: CASSSGFGNQPQHF; CDR3 DNA: TGTGCCAGCAGTTCGGGATTTGGCAATCAGCCCCAGCATTTT
D gene: NA; V gene: TRBV5-5; clone size: NA; J gene: TRBJ2-7; CDR3 protein: CASSLPRGHEQYF; CDR3 DNA: TGTGCCAGCAGCTTGCCCAGGGGCCACGAGCAGTACTTC
D gene: TRBD2; V gene: TRBV7-9; clone size: NA; J gene: TRBJ2-3; CDR3 protein: CASSFPGSGDLLSTDTQYF; CDR3 DNA: TGTGCCAGCAGCTTTCCCGGTAGCGGGGACCTACTTAGCACAGATACGCAGTATTTT
D gene: NA; V gene: TRBV5-1; clone size: NA; J gene: TRBJ2-2; CDR3 protein: CASSAGANTGELFF; CDR3 DNA: TGCGCCAGCAGCGCCGGGGCGAACACCGGGGAGCTGTTTTTT
D gene: TRBD2; V gene: TRBV18; clone size: NA; J gene: TRBJ2-7; CDR3 protein: CASSPPSLAGGHYEQYF; CDR3 DNA: TGTGCCAGCTCACCACCGTCCCTAGCGGGAGGGCACTACGAGCAGTACTTC
D gene: NA; V gene: TRBV11-1; clone size: NA; J gene: TRBJ1-2; CDR3 protein: CASSLERGAYGYTF; CDR3 DNA: TGTGCCAGCAGCTTAGAGCGGGGCGCCTATGGCTACACCTTC
D gene: NA; V gene: TRBV19; clone size: NA; J gene: TRBJ1-2; CDR3 protein: CASSIDGGTLGAVYGYTF; CDR3 DNA: TGTGCCAGTAGTATAGATGGGGGGACCCTCGGAGCGGTCTATGGCTACACCTTC
D gene: TRBD2; V gene: TRBV7-3; clone size: NA; J gene: TRBJ2-5; CDR3 protein: CASSRLAGNQETQYF; CDR3 DNA: TGTGCCAGCAGCCGACTAGCGGGGAACCAAGAGACCCAGTACTTC
D gene: NA; V gene: TRBV6-6; clone size: few; J gene: TRBJ1-1; CDR3 protein: CASSYARQGSYTEAFF; CDR3 DNA: TGTGCCAGCAGTTACGCGAGGCAGGGATCCTACACTGAAGCTTTCTTT
D gene: NA; V gene: TRBV6-5; clone size: NA; J gene: TRBJ1-3; CDR3 protein: CASRPSGSGNTIYF; CDR3 DNA: TGTGCCAGCAGACCCTCGGGCTCTGGAAACACCATATATTTT
D gene: NA; V gene: TRBV19; clone size: NA; J gene: TRBJ2-7; CDR3 protein: CASSSPEYEQYF; CDR3 DNA: TGTGCCAGTAGTAGCCCCGAGTACGAGCAGTACTTC
D gene: TRBD1; V gene: TRBV9; clone size: once; J gene: TRBJ1-1; CDR3 protein: CASSDSTGLEAFF; CDR3 DNA: TGTGCCAGCAGCGACTCGACAGGGCTTGAAGCTTTCTTT
D gene: TRBD1; V gene: TRBV2; clone size: NA; J gene: TRBJ1-4; CDR3 protein: CASSWTGRYEKLFF; CDR3 DNA: TGTGCCAGCAGCTGGACAGGACGATATGAAAAACTGTTTTTT
D gene: NA; V gene: TRBV5-6; clone size: NA; J gene: TRBJ2-7; CDR3 protein: CASSFAYEQYF; CDR3 DNA: TGTGCCAGCAGCTTCGCGTACGAGCAGTACTTC
D gene: NA; V gene: TRBV30; clone size: few; J gene: TRBJ2-2; CDR3 protein: CAWKRLGSTGELFF; CDR3 DNA: TGTGCCTGGAAGCGCCTAGGAAGCACCGGGGAGCTGTTTTTT
D gene: NA; V gene: TRBV7-6; clone size: NA; J gene: TRBJ1-1; CDR3 protein: CASSLSGLNTEAFF; CDR3 DNA: TGTGCCAGCAGCTTAAGCGGTCTTAACACTGAAGCTTTCTTT
D gene: NA; V gene: TRBV18; clone size: NA; J gene: TRBJ1-2; CDR3 protein: CASSPSAAEGGYTF; CDR3 DNA: TGTGCCAGCTCACCTTCGGCGGCAGAGGGAGGCTACACCTTC
D gene: NA; V gene: TRBV7-2; clone size: few; J gene: TRBJ2-2; CDR3 protein: CASSSGTPLVITGELFF; CDR3 DNA: TGTGCCAGCAGCTCCGGGACTCCCTTGGTGATCACCGGGGAGCTGTTTTTT
D gene: TRBD2; V gene: TRBV5-6; clone size: NA; J gene: TRBJ2-3; CDR3 protein: CASNQLAGDDTQYF; CDR3 DNA: TGTGCCAGCAACCAACTAGCGGGAGACGATACGCAGTATTTT
D gene: TRBD1; V gene: TRBV6-6; clone size: many; J gene: TRBJ1-1; CDR3 protein: CASSTGQVNTEAFF; CDR3 DNA: TGTGCCAGCAGTACGGGACAGGTTAACACTGAAGCTTTCTTT
D gene: NA; V gene: TRBV2; clone size: NA; J gene: TRBJ2-3; CDR3 protein: CASREGFRPGVQYF; CDR3 DNA: TGTGCCAGCAGGGAAGGTTTCCGACCAGGTGTGCAGTATTTT
D gene: NA; V gene: TRBV13; clone size: NA; J gene: TRBJ1-1; CDR3 protein: CASSKSKGVTEAFF; CDR3 DNA: TGTGCCAGCAGCAAAAGTAAGGGGGTCACTGAAGCTTTCTTT
D gene: TRBD1; V gene: TRBV25-1; clone size: NA; J gene: TRBJ1-2; CDR3 protein: CASTGGTANYGYTF; CDR3 DNA: TGTGCCAGCACCGGCGGGACAGCTAACTATGGCTACACCTTC
D gene: NA; V gene: TRBV9; clone size: NA; J gene: TRBJ1-5; CDR3 protein: CASSPDSWSQPQHF; CDR3 DNA: TGTGCCAGCAGCCCAGACAGTTGGAGTCAGCCCCAGCATTTT
D gene: NA; V gene: TRBV11-1; clone size: NA; J gene: TRBJ1-6; CDR3 protein: CASSSRQADSPLHF; CDR3 DNA: TGTGCCAGCAGCTCCCGACAGGCGGATTCACCCCTCCACTTT
D gene: NA; V gene: TRBV19; clone size: few; J gene: TRBJ2-2; CDR3 protein: CASSLPSGLIPPYTGELFF; CDR3 DNA: TGTGCCAGTAGTTTACCATCGGGTCTTATTCCGCCCTACACCGGGGAGCTGTTTTTT
D gene: NA; V gene: TRBV30; clone size: NA; J gene: TRBJ2-1; CDR3 protein: CAWSAWTTNNEQFF; CDR3 DNA: TGTGCCTGGAGTGCCTGGACTACGAACAATGAGCAGTTCTTC
D gene: NA; V gene: TRBV2; clone size: NA; J gene: TRBJ2-3; CDR3 protein: CASSIRGDTQYF; CDR3 DNA: TGTGCCAGCAGTATCCGGGGGGATACGCAGTATTTT